The T cell receptor (beta chain) under discussion was sequenced for a study of T cells in localized non-small cell lung cancer (dated by TCRdb to between 2020 and 2021). At the level of the whole study: The study analyzed T cell repertoires of a few hundred early-stage NSCLC patients, comparing tumors and uninvolved tumor-adjacent lungs. The cohort comprised some 220 treatment-naïve NSCLC patients with resected, localized lung tumors. A mean age of around 69 years was recorded for the NSCLC patients, of whom under 150 were male and some 99 were female. Study-wide findings and limitations: A median of 57 of the top 100 tumor clones were detected in paired uninvolved adjacent lung, and around 27 of these tumor clones were also found among the top 100 clones of the paired uninvolved adjacent lung. Uninvolved tumor-adjacent lung showed the highest T cell clonality, higher than tumor, which suggests more focused antigenic responses in the uninvolved tumor-adjacent lung. Because the study design was exploratory, TCR variables were selected using unadjusted p-values without false-discovery rate correction. Higher T cell density in blood was associated with longer overall survival, whereas higher clonality in adjacent lung was associated with shorter survival. Because multi-region sequencing of the tumors was not done, intratumor heterogeneity could not be ruled out.

TCR beta CDR3 regions were sequenced from DNA using the immunoSEQ Assay. Concerning the study's data processing: To compute T cell density, TCR beta template counts were normalized to usable DNA, which was estimated by amplifying housekeeping genes. Richness was estimated using the preseqR package, with extrapolation to 400,000 templates for PBMC samples and to 120,000 templates for tissue samples. Clonality was calculated as one minus Pielou's evenness. Differential abundance testing on productive amino-acid clonotypes, with a minimum total count of 5 and an alpha of 0.1, was used to identify tissue-enriched TCRs. The Jaccard Index and the Morisita Overlap Index were used to measure repertoire overlap between compartments. GLIPH grouped TCR beta CDR3s together with public tetramer-defined viral CDR3s, and a viral motif had to include at least three viral sequences and show V-gene enrichment. This immuneACCESS table, as held by TCRdb, lists in-frame sequences with V and J called but not all clones. Of the missing ones, under half trace to an unresolved V gene in checked studies; the others have no known cause. D and trimming were read from the DNA, whereas the V and J calls and clone size are those reported in that table. The sample has roughly 53,000 clones on record, approximately 80% of them singletons. The leading ten clones occupy 15% to 20% of the sample.

V has 1 base trimmed and J has 5 bases trimmed; junction bases matching no gene number 5. Measured from the cysteine to the phenylalanine, the CDR3 is 16 residues long. The DNA shown is the 48-base CDR3, in frame from base 1. CDR1 and CDR2 are read off the germline V gene as MGHRA and YSYEKL. For this clone: Which antigen it targets is not known. No much larger clonotype is one base removed from it; base qualities were not supplied.

At diagnosis, peripheral blood, uninvolved tumor-adjacent lung and tumor were collected and were preserved as a mix of fresh-frozen and FFPE material. For TCR repertoire profiling, the blood samples were analyzed as peripheral blood mononuclear cells. This receptor chain uses TRBV4-1 and TRBJ2-1, and TRBD2 aligns with 10 junction nucleotides. This clonotype was sampled from a man aged 40 to 70 with stage III lung adenocarcinoma. The source material was peripheral blood mononuclear cells, sampled before any cancer treatment. The CDR3 sequence is CASSQGRLAGDNEQFF. The nucleotides are TGCGCCAGCAGCCAAGGTCGGCTAGCGGGGGACAATGAGCAGTTCTTC.